The clone carrying this TCR beta chain appeared many times. Its antigen is not known. V shed 8 bases, J shed 2 bases, and the junction held 5 bases outside the gene matches. The CDR3 runs 15 residues. From germline, CDR1 is MNHEY and CDR2 SVGEGT. The source material, RNA transcripts, was used to amplify TCR beta CDR3 regions. First-round RT-PCR targeting the TCR CDR3 was performed with the HTBI primer set. MiXCR, run by TCRdb on the multiplex PCR reads, gives a single entry per CDR3 protein. Among hundreds of thousands of distinct CDR3 sequences listed, approximately 15% were seen once. This sample was included in a study of T cells in Graves' hyperthyroidism and ophthalmopathy. Study findings and constraints: Within blood appeared most thyroid clonotypes that had expanded above 0.001.

V gene TRBV6-2 or TRBV6-3 combines with J gene TRBJ2-2; 10 positions match TRBD1. The sequencing sample was made of blood. The sequence was collected from a woman in her fifties or sixties with Graves' ophthalmopathy. DNA of the CDR3: TGTGCCAGCGGTGGGACAGGGGCCAACACCGGGGAGCTGTTTTTT. Translated: CASGGTGANTGELFF.